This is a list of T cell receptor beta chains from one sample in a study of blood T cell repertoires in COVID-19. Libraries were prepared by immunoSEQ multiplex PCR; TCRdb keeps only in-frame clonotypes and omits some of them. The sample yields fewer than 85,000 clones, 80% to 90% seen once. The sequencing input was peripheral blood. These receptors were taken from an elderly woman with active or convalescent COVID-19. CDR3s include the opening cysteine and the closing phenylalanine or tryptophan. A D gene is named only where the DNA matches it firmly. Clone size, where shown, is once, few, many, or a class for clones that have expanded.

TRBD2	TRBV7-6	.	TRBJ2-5	TGTGCCAGCAGCTTCTCCGGGGGGGGGCCAGAGACCCAGTACTTC	CASSFSGGGPETQYF
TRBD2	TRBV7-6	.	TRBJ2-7	TGTGCCAGCAGCTTAGGGACTAGCGGGGGGTTCGACTACGAGCAGTACTTC	CASSLGTSGGFDYEQYF
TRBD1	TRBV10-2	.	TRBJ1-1	TGCGCCAGCAGTGTGGGGACAGGGGCCGTTGGGGCTTTCTTT	CASSVGTGAVGAFF
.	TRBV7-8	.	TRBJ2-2	TGTGCCAGCAGCTTCCGCGCGGCTAACACCGGGGAGCTGTTTTTT	CASSFRAANTGELFF
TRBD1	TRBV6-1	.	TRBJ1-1	TGTGCCAGCAGTGAAGCCGGGACAGGGAACACTGAAGCTTTCTTT	CASSEAGTGNTEAFF
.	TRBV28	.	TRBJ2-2	TGTGCCAGCAGTTTGAGGAACACCGGGGAGCTGTTTTTT	CASSLRNTGELFF
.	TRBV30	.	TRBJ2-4	TGTGCCTGGAGTGCCACTCTAGCCAAAAACATTCAGTACTTC	CAWSATLAKNIQYF
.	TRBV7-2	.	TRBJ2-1	TGTGCCAGCAGCTTAAGGGGAAATGAGCAGTTCTTC	CASSLRGNEQFF
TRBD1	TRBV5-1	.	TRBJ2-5	TGCGCCAGCAGCGGGACAGGGCGAGGGACCCAGTACTTC	CASSGTGRGTQYF
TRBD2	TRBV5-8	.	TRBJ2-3	TGTGCCAGCAGCTGGGGATATAGCGGGATAGCTAGCACAGATACGCAGTATTTT	CASSWGYSGIASTDTQYF
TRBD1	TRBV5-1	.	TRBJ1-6	TGCGCCAGCAGCTTGACCGCGGGACAGTTCGGGGGTTCACCCCTCCACTTT	CASSLTAGQFGGSPLHF
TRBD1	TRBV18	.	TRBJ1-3	TGTGCCAGCTCACCCACGACAGGGTCAGGAAACACCATATATTTT	CASSPTTGSGNTIYF
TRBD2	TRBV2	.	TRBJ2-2	TGTGCCAGCGAACTAGCGGGGACGACCGGGGAGCTGTTTTTT	CASELAGTTGELFF
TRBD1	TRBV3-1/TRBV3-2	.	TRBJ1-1	TGTGCCAGCAGCCAAGCGGGACAGACTACGATCGAAGCTTTCTTT	CASSQAGQTTIEAFF
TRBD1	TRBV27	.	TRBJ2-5	TGTGCCAGCAGTGACCGACAGGGCTTAGAGACCCAGTACTTC	CASSDRQGLETQYF
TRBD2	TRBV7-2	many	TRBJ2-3	TGTGCCAGCAGCCTTACGGGGGGGCTAGGAGATACGCAGTATTTT	CASSLTGGLGDTQYF
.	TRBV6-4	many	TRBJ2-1	TGTGCCAGCAGTCGCGGACAGTCGGGGGAGCAGTTCTTC	CASSRGQSGEQFF
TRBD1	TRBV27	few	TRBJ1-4	TGTGCCAGCAGTCTCCGGGACAGGTATGAAAAACTGTTTTTT	CASSLRDRYEKLFF
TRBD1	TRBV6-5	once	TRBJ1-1	TGTGCCAGCAGTCGAACAGGGGCGAACACTGAAGCTTTCTTT	CASSRTGANTEAFF
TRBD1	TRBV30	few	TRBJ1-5	TGTGCCTGGAGCTTGGGACAGGGAAACAATCAGCCCCAGCATTTT	CAWSLGQGNNQPQHF
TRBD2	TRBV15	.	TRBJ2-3	TGTGCCACCGGACTAGCGGGACACGATACGCAGTATTTT	CATGLAGHDTQYF
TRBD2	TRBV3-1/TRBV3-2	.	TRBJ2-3	TGTGCCAGCAGCCAAACGGGAGGCACCGCAGATACGCAGTATTTT	CASSQTGGTADTQYF
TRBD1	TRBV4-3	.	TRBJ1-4	TGCGCCAGCAGCCAAGTCGGGACAGGGAATGAAAAACTGTTTTTT	CASSQVGTGNEKLFF
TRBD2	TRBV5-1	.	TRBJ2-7	TGCGCCAGCAGCCCGACTAGCGGGGTTATTTACGAGCAGTACTTC	CASSPTSGVIYEQYF
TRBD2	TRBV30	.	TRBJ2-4	TGTGCCTGGAGTGCCGGGACAGCGGGGGGTATTCAGTACTTC	CAWSAGTAGGIQYF
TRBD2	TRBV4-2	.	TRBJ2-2	TGTGCCAGCAGCCTCTCCGGGACTAGCTCCGGGGAGCTGTTTTTT	CASSLSGTSSGELFF